This T cell receptor (beta chain) was sequenced in a study of blood T cell repertoires in COVID-19 (dated by TCRdb to the early 2020s). Looking at the study overall: The collaborator samples originated in the United States, Italy and Spain and spanned the acute and convalescent phases of COVID-19. The repertoires were released in a freely available public database meant as a resource for research on the immune response to SARS-CoV-2. Deeply sampled blood TCRbeta repertoires from subjects exposed to, actively infected with, or recovered from COVID-19 were included in the dataset. The prospective study material was composed of cDNA or gDNA derived from T cells, B-cell-depleted T cells, or PBMCs. The samples were drawn from two sources: the first 160 participants of the ongoing ImmuneRACE study, and 1,200 or so subjects contributed by 6 global collaborators. Where available, HLA class I and class II types were obtained from metadata supplied by the sample provider rather than from assay-based typing. Nearly every sample came with metadata listing a de-identified subject ID, COVID-19 status, age in years and sex.

TCRbeta CDR3 regions were amplified from genomic DNA using the immunoSEQ Assay, a bias-controlled multiplex PCR. The paper's processing steps were these. Nucleated cell counts per sample were estimated from amplification of reference gene primers within the assay. Sequence reads were collapsed and filtered to measure the absolute abundance of every unique TCRbeta CDR3 rearrangement. For each sample, productive Simpson clonality was calculated by taking the square root of Simpson's diversity index across productive rearrangements. Sourced from immuneACCESS, this table was stored by TCRdb with only in-frame sequences that have V and J called. A share of the clones is absent; for the studies checked, an unresolved V gene accounts for under half, and the remainder has no known explanation. For V, J and clone size, that table is used; D and trimming come from the DNA. Within this sample are around 76,000 clones, with 80% of them counted one time only. 13% of the sample goes to the ten largest clones.

Taken from cysteine to phenylalanine, the CDR3 has 14 residues. The sequence is cut down to CDR3 DNA, 42 bases in frame from base 1. Reading the germline V gene (reference sequence) gives CDR1 LGHDT and CDR2 YNNKEL. V was cut back by 3 bases and J by 7 bases, leaving a gap of 15 bases between them. As regards this clone: Its antigen has not been determined. No much larger clone exists at a distance of one base, and base qualities are not known.

The paper's findings and limits, for the study overall: The quantity of clinical and demographic metadata differed by source and by participant and was supplied without curation.

At one collaborating source in Seattle, patients were enrolled during active infection and were followed longitudinally through the course of disease. Each collaborating institution followed its own protocols to collect whole blood in K2EDTA tubes. For TCRbeta analysis, collaborators shipped samples in one of three forms: frozen whole blood, isolated PBMCs, or DNA extracted from either of those sample types. The receptor's source is a man aged 45-65 years with COVID-19, enrolled during active disease. The chain uses TRBV3-1 (or the pseudogene TRBV3-2) and TRBJ2-5; a tentative D match to TRBD2 spans 6 bases. Specimen: peripheral blood. The DNA sequence follows: TGTGCCAGCAGCCATTGGGACTCCCTTGGGACCCAGTACTTC. The translation is CASSHWDSLGTQYF.